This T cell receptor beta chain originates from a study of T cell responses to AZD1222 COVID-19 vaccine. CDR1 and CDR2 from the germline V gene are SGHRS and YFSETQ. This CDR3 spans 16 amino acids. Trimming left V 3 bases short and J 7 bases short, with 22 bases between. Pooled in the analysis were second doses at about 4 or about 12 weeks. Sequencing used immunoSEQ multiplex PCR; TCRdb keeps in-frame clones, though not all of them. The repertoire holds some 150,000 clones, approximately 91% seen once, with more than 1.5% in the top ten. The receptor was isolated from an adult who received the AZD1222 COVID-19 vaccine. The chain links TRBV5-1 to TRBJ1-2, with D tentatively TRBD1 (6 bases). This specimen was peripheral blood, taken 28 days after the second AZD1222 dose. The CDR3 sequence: CASSSGPGDDRRGYTF. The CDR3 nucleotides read TGCGCCAGCAGCTCGGGCCCGGGGGACGACAGGCGTGGCTACACCTTC.